The rows below give T cell receptor beta chains drawn from one sample of a study of shared clonotypes between healthy human individuals. Repertoires were generated with immunoSEQ multiplex PCR, while TCRdb's copy carries only in-frame clones and drops some. The sample has about 2.4 million clones, roughly 93% seen once. Sequenced input: naive CD4+ T cells from PBMCs. The receptors shown here come from a man aged 18-30 years in good health. Some clones in this sample may be carry-over from other donors' samples. Both conserved end residues are part of each CDR3. A D gene is named only where the DNA matches it firmly. Clone size is given for some rows only: seen once, a few or many times, or a class if the clone is expanded.

>TRBJ2-2|.|TRBD1|TRBV5-1
CASSLARQGENTGELFF
TGCGCCAGCAGCTTGGCGCGACAGGGGGAAAACACCGGGGAGCTGTTTTTT
>TRBJ1-5|.|.|TRBV19
CASSIIFEAAQAQHF
TGTGCCAGTAGTATTATTTTCGAGGCAGCTCAGGCCCAGCATTTT
>TRBJ1-2|.|TRBD1|TRBV28
CASSLPGQGTYGYTF
TGTGCCAGCAGCCTACCGGGACAGGGGACCTATGGCTACACCTTC
>TRBJ2-2|.|.|TRBV19
CASSPRLGGTGELFF
TGTGCCAGTAGTCCCCGACTAGGGGGGACCGGGGAGCTGTTTTTT
>TRBJ2-3|.|.|TRBV5-1
CASTPGPEVDTQYF
TGCGCCAGCACTCCGGGTCCCGAAGTGGATACGCAGTATTTT
>TRBJ1-1|.|.|TRBV5-8
CASSLVVTYWMGGTEAFF
TGTGCCAGCAGCTTGGTCGTCACATATTGGATGGGCGGCACTGAAGCTTTCTTT
>TRBJ2-1|.|.|TRBV7-2
CASSLSDVSYNEQFF
TGTGCCAGCAGCTTATCGGATGTCTCCTACAATGAGCAGTTCTTC
>TRBJ2-7|once|.|TRBV6-1
CASSVGLAGQTYEQYF
TGTGCCAGCAGTGTAGGTTTGGCGGGACAAACCTACGAGCAGTACTTC
>TRBJ1-2|.|.|TRBV29-1
CSGEGPPQLGYGYTF
TGCAGCGGGGAAGGGCCACCCCAATTGGGGTATGGCTACACCTTC
>TRBJ2-1|once|TRBD2|TRBV12-5
CASGLAGGLAGDHNEQFF
TGTGCTAGTGGTTTGGCAGGGGGTCTAGCGGGAGACCACAATGAGCAGTTCTTC
>TRBJ2-3|.|.|TRBV5-4
CASSLEALTDTQYF
TGTGCCAGCAGCTTGGAGGCGCTTACAGATACGCAGTATTTT
>TRBJ2-2|once|TRBD1|TRBV19
CASSRLDRVYTGELFF
TGTGCCAGTAGTAGGCTTGACAGGGTGTACACCGGGGAGCTGTTTTTT
>TRBJ2-5|.|TRBD2|TRBV4-1
CASSQQGLAGVRETQYF
TGCGCCAGCAGCCAACAGGGGCTAGCGGGTGTCAGGGAGACCCAGTACTTC
>TRBJ2-5|.|.|TRBV4-1
CASSQAARALQETQYF
TGCGCCAGCAGCCAAGCAGCTCGGGCCTTACAAGAGACCCAGTACTTC
>TRBJ1-4|once|.|TRBV5-1
CASSSPEGRQKLFF
TGCGCCAGCAGCTCCCCCGAGGGGAGGCAAAAACTGTTTTTT
>TRBJ2-3|.|TRBD2|TRBV7-2
CASSPPVSGEPSSDTQYF
TGTGCCAGCAGCCCTCCCGTTAGCGGGGAACCCTCTTCCGATACGCAGTATTTT
>TRBJ1-1|few|.|TRBV29-1
CSVSTQSGNTEAFF
TGCAGCGTCTCAACTCAATCGGGGAACACTGAAGCTTTCTTT
>TRBJ1-1|.|.|TRBV28
CASSSPPASGGDTEAFF
TGTGCCAGCAGTTCACCCCCGGCGTCGGGGGGGGACACTGAAGCTTTCTTT
>TRBJ2-7|.|TRBD1|TRBV30
CAWTRTGSSYEQYF
TGTGCCTGGACGCGGACAGGGAGTTCCTACGAGCAGTACTTC
>TRBJ1-2|.|TRBD1|TRBV4-1
CASSRDRGPIYGYTF
TGCGCCAGCAGCCGTGACAGGGGGCCGATTTATGGCTACACCTTC
>TRBJ1-4|.|.|TRBV27
CASSPIQTRKKLFF
TGTGCCAGCAGTCCGATACAAACTCGGAAAAAACTGTTTTTT
>TRBJ2-1|.|.|TRBV7-9
CASSLRIRVVHDEQFF
TGTGCCAGCAGCTTACGGATCCGGGTGGTGCACGATGAGCAGTTCTTC
>TRBJ1-2|few|.|TRBV21-1
CASRGTGGYTF
TGTGCCAGCAGGGGGACCGGAGGCTACACCTTC
>TRBJ2-7|.|TRBD2|TRBV27
CASSTSRGVYVQYF
TGTGCCAGCAGCACATCCCGGGGGGTCTATGTGCAGTACTTC
>TRBJ2-1|.|TRBD1|TRBV5-1
CASSLERGTGNNEQFF
TGCGCCAGCAGCTTGGAGCGTGGGACAGGTAACAATGAGCAGTTCTTC
>TRBJ1-2|.|.|TRBV5-1
CASSLAGGEYGYTF
TGCGCCAGCAGCTTGGCCGGAGGGGAGTATGGCTACACCTTC
>TRBJ1-3|.|.|TRBV5-1
CASSLSPGNTGNTIYF
TGCGCCAGCAGCTTGTCCCCAGGGAACACTGGAAACACCATATATTTT
>TRBJ2-5|.|.|TRBV7-2
CASSLLSLGQETQYF
TGTGCCAGCAGCTTGCTCTCCCTGGGTCAAGAGACCCAGTACTTC
>TRBJ2-7|.|.|TRBV4-1
CASSPQPGLSYEQYF
TGCGCCAGCAGCCCCCAGCCGGGACTCTCCTACGAGCAGTACTTC
>TRBJ2-3|.|.|TRBV5-1
CASSLDPRGTTDTQYF
TGCGCCAGCAGCTTGGATCCGCGGGGCACCACAGATACGCAGTATTTT
>TRBJ1-2|once|.|TRBV4-1
CASSQGLERGYGYTF
TGCGCCAGCAGCCAGGGTCTGGAAAGGGGGTATGGCTACACCTTC
>TRBJ2-1|.|TRBD1|TRBV29-1
CSVGTGKRNEQFF
TGCAGCGTTGGGACAGGGAAGAGGAACGAGCAGTTCTTC
>TRBJ1-1|.|TRBD1|TRBV5-1
CASSGGTGAEAFF
TGCGCCAGCAGCGGGGGGACAGGTGCTGAAGCTTTCTTT
>TRBJ1-1|.|.|TRBV9
CASSVEGEAEAFF
TGTGCCAGCAGCGTAGAGGGTGAAGCTGAAGCTTTCTTT
>TRBJ1-2|.|.|TRBV29-1
CSVQRLSGYGYTF
TGCAGCGTTCAGAGGCTTTCTGGGTATGGCTACACCTTC
>TRBJ1-5|.|TRBD1|TRBV6-6
CASSYVLTGGNQPQHF
TGTGCCAGCAGTTACGTTTTGACAGGGGGAAATCAGCCCCAGCATTTT
>TRBJ1-1|.|.|TRBV5-6
CASSPFGGNTEAFF
TGTGCCAGCAGCCCCTTTGGGGGGAACACTGAAGCTTTCTTT
>TRBJ2-7|.|.|TRBV4-2
CASSQKTDYEQYF
TGTGCCAGCAGCCAAAAGACAGACTACGAGCAGTACTTC
>TRBJ2-6|.|.|TRBV30
CAWARDIGANVLTF
TGTGCCTGGGCCCGAGATATTGGGGCCAACGTCCTGACTTTC
>TRBJ2-5|.|TRBD1|TRBV7-7
CASSLRQGPETQYF
TGTGCCAGCAGCTTAAGACAGGGACCTGAGACCCAGTACTTC
>TRBJ2-1|.|TRBD2|TRBV10-3
CAISDFQRDWNEQFF
TGTGCCATCAGTGATTTCCAGCGGGACTGGAATGAGCAGTTCTTC
>TRBJ2-7|.|.|TRBV18
CASSPRHDGEQYF
TGTGCCAGCTCACCTCGACACGACGGGGAGCAGTACTTC
>TRBJ2-3|.|.|TRBV19
CASSGEGGTDTQYF
TGTGCCAGTAGTGGGGAAGGGGGCACAGATACGCAGTATTTT
>TRBJ2-1|.|TRBD1|TRBV15
CATSGGLGQGVNEQFF
TGTGCCACCAGCGGAGGTCTGGGACAGGGTGTGAATGAGCAGTTCTTC
>TRBJ2-5|.|.|TRBV7-3
CASSLMAPVAQETQYF
TGTGCCAGCAGCTTAATGGCTCCTGTTGCCCAAGAGACCCAGTACTTC
>TRBJ2-3|.|.|TRBV7-2
CASSLSTDTQYF
TGTGCCAGCAGCTTATCGACAGATACGCAGTATTTT
>TRBJ2-5|.|.|TRBV25-1
CASSASRTLGGETQYF
TGTGCCAGCAGTGCCTCAAGGACCCTCGGAGGAGAGACCCAGTACTTC
>TRBJ1-2|once|.|TRBV7-3
CASSPGGRIGYGYTF
TGTGCCAGCAGCCCCGGGGGGCGAATCGGCTATGGCTACACCTTC
>TRBJ2-7|.|TRBD1|TRBV11-1
CASRPQGAVDEQYF
TGTGCCAGCAGACCACAGGGGGCCGTTGACGAGCAGTACTTC
>TRBJ1-1|.|.|TRBV4-3
CASSQVPEGDAEAFF
TGCGCCAGCAGCCAAGTCCCTGAGGGTGACGCCGAAGCTTTCTTT
>TRBJ2-7|once|TRBD2|TRBV28
CASTRLAGSYEQYF
TGTGCCAGCACCCGACTAGCGGGATCCTACGAGCAGTACTTC